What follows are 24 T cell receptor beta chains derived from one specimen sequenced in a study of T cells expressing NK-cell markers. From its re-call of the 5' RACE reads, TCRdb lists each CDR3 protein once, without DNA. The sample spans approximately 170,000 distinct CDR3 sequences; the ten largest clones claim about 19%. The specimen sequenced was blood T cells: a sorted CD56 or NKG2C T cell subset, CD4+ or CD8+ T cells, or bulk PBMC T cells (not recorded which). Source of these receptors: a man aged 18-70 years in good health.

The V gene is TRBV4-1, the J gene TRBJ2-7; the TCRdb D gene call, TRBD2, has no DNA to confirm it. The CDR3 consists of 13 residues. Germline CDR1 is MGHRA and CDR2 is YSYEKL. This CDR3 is CASSPGLWNEQYF.

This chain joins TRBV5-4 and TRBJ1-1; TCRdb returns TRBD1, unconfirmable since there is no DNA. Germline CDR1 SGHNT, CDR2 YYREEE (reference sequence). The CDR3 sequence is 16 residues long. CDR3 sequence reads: CASSSRDRPTGTEAFF.

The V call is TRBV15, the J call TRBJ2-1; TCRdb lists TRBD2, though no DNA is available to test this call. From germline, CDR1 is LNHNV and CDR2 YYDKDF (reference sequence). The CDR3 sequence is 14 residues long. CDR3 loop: CATSSSRARNEQFF.

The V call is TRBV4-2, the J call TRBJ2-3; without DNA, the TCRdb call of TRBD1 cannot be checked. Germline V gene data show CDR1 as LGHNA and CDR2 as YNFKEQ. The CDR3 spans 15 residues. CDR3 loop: CASSQGGTGTDTQYF.

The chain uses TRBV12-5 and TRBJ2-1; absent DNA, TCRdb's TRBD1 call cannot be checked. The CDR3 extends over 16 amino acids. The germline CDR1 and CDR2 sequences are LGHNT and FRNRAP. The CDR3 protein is CASGFPDRDPQNEQFF.

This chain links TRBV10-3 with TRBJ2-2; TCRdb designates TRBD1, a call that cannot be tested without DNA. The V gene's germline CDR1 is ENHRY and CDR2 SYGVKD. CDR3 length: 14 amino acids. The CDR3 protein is CAISEWGAAGELFF.

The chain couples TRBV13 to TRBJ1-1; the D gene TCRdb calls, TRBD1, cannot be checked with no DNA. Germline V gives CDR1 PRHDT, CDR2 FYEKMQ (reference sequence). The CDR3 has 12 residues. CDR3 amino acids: CASSLGEGVAFF.

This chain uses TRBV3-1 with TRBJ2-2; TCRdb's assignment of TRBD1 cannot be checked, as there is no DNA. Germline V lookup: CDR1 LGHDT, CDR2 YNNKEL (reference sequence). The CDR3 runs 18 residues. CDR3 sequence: CASSQRWAEQEHTGELFF.

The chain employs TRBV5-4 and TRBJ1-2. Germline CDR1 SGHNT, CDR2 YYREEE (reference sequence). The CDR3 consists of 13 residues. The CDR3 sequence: CASSLSGFDGYTF. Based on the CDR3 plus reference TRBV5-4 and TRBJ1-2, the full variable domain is ETGVTQSPTHLIKTRGQQVTLRCSSQSGHNTVSWYQQALGQGPQFIFQYYREEENGRGNFPPRFSGLQFPNYSSELNVNALELDDSALYLCASSLSGFDGYTFGSGTRLTVV.

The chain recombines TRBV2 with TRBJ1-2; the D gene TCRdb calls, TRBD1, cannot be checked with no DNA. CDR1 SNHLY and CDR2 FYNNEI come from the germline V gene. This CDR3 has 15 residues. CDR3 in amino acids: CASALYFTGPQGYTF.

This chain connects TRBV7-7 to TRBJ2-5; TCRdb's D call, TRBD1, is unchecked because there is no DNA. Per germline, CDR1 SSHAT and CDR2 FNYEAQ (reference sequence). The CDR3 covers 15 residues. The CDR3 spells CASSPGQGTQETQYF.

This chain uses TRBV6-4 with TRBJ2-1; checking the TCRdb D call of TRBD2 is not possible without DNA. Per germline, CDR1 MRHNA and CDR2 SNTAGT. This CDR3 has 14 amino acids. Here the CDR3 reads CASSFSSGYNEQFF.

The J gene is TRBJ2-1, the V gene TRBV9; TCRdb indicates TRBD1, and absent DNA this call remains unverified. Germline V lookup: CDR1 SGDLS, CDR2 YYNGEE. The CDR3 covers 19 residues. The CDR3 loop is CASSVDSPLPKSSYNEQFF.

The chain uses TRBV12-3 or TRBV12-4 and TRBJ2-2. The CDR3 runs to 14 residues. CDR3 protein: CASSWSRYTGELFF.

This CDR3 is CASSCLRDSGHPNYGYTF. This rearrangement joins TRBV7-6 to TRBJ1-2; checking the TCRdb D call of TRBD1 is not possible without DNA. The germline V gene has CDR1 SGHVS and CDR2 FNYEAQ. The CDR3 consists of 18 residues.

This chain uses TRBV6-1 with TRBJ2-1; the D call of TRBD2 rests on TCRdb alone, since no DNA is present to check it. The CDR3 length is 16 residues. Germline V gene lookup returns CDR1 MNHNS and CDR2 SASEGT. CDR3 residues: CASRGGLAGPYNEQFF.

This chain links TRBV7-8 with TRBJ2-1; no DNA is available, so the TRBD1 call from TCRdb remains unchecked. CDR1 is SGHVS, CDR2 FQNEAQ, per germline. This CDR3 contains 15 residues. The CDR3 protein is CASSLSRTGNNEQFF.

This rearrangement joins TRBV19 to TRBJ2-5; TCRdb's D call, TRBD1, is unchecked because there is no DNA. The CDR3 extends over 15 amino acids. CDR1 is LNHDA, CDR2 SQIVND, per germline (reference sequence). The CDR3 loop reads CASGDRGSFGETQYF.

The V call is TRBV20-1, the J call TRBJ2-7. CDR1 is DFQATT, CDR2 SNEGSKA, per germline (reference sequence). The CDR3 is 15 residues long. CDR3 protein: CSARDLGSPSYEQYF.

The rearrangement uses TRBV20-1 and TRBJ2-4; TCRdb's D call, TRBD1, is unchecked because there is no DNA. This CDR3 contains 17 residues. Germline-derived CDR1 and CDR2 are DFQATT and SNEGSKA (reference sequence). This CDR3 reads CSARARDSFLAKNIQYF.

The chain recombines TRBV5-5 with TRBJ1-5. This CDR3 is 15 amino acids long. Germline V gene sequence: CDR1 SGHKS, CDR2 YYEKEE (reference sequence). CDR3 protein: CASSLDSFSNQPQHF. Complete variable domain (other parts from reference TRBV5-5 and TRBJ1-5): DAGVTQSPTHLIKTRGQQVTLRCSPISGHKSVSWYQQVLGQGPQFIFQYYEKEERGRGNFPDRFSARQFPNYSSELNVNALLLGDSALYLCASSLDSFSNQPQHFGDGTRLSIL.

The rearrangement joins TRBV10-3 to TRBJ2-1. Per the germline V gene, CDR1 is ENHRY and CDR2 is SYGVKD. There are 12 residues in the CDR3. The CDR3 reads CAISVGQNEQFF.

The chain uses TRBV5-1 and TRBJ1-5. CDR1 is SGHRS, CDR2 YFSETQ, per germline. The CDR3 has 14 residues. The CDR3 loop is CASSPHPGNQPQHF.

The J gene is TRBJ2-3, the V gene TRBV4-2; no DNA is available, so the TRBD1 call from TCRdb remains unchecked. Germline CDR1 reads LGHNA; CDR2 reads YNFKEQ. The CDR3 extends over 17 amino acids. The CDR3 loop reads CASSQDNRVYSTDTQYF.